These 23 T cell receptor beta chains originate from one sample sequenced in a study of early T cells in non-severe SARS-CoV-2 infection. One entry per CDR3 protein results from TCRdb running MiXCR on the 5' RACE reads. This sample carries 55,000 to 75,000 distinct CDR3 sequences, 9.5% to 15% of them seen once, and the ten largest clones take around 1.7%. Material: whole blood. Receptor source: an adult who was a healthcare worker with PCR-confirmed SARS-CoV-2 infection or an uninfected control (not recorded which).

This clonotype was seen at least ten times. The CDR3 DNA reads as TGTGCCTGGATCCATCCAAGCCACTACTCTGGAAACACCATATATTTT. Its protein is CAWIHPSHYSGNTIYF. The chain combines TRBV30 with TRBJ1-3; D unresolved. Trimming shortened V by 4 bases and J by 0 bases, and 16 bases separated the two germline ends. Germline V lookup: CDR1 GTSNPN, CDR2 SVGIG (reference sequence). The CDR3 consists of 16 residues.

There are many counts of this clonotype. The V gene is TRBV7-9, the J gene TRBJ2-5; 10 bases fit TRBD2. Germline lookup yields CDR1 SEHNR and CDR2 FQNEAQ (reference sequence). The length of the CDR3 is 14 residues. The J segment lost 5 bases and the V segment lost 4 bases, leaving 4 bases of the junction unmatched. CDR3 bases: TGTGCCAGCAGCTCCGTGGGACTAGCGGAGACCCAGTACTTC. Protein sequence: CASSSVGLAETQYF.

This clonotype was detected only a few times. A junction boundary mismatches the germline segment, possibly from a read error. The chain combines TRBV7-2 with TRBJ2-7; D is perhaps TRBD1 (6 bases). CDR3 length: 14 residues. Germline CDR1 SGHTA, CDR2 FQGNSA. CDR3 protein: CASSPRTAVYGQYF. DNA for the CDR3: TGTGCCAGCAGCCCGCGGACAGCCGTCTACGGGCAGTACTTC.

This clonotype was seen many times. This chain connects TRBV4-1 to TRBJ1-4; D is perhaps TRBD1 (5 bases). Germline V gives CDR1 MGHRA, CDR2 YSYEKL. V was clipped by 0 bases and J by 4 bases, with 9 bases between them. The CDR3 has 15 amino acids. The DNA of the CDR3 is TGCGCCAGCAGCCAAGACGGGACGGGTAATGAAAAACTGTTTTTT. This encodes CASSQDGTGNEKLFF.

The chain's CDR3 is CASSLVQGLYTEAFF. The CDR3 coding sequence is TGTGCCAGCAGCTTAGTCCAGGGACTGTACACTGAAGCTTTCTTT. The chain uses TRBV11-2 and TRBJ1-1; a weak D match, TRBD1 (5 bases). Germline V gene data show CDR1 as SGHAT and CDR2 as FQNNGV. The ends were cut back, 1 base at V and 3 bases at J, with 12 bases in the middle. The CDR3 has 15 amino acids.

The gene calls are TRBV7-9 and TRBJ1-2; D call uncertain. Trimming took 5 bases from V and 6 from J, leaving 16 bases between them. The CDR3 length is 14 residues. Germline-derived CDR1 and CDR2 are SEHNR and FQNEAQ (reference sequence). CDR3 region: CASSRTRQNDGYTF. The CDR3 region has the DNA TGTGCCAGCAGCCGGACCCGACAAAATGATGGCTACACCTTC.

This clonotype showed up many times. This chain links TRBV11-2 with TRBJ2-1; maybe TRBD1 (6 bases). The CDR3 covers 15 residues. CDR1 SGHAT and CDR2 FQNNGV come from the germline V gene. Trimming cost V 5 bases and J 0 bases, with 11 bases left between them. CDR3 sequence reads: CASSGIRGSYNEQFF. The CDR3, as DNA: TGTGCCAGCAGCGGCATCAGGGGCTCCTACAATGAGCAGTTCTTC.

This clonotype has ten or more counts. CDR3 bases: TGCAGTGCTAGATTTGGGTTAGACACTGAAGCTTTCTTT. It encodes CSARFGLDTEAFF. The V and J genes are TRBV20-1 and TRBJ1-1; no clear D gene. The germline V gene has CDR1 DFQATT and CDR2 SNEGSKA (reference sequence). The V end lost 2 bases, the J end lost 3 bases, and 10 bases lay between the germline ends. The CDR3 is 13 residues long.

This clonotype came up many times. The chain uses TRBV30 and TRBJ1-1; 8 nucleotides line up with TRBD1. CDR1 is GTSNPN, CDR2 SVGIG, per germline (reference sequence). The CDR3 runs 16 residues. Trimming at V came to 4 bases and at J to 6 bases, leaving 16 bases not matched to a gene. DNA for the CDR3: TGTGCCTGGAAAAGGGCAGGGGGCGACCCGACCGCTGAAGCTTTCTTT. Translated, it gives CAWKRAGGDPTAEAFF.

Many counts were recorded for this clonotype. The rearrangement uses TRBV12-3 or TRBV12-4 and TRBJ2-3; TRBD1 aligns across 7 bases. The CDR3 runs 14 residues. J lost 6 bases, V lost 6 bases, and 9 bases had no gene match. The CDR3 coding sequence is TGTGCCAGCAGGCCCCAAGGACAGGCCGATACGCAGTATTTT. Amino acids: CASRPQGQADTQYF.

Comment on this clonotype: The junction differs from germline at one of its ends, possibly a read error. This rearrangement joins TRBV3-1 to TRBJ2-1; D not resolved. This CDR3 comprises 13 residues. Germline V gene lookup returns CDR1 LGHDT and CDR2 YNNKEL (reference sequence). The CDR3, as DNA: TGTGCCAGCAGCCAAGAGGTAGGGCGAAAGCAGCTCTTC. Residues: CASSQEVGRKQLF.

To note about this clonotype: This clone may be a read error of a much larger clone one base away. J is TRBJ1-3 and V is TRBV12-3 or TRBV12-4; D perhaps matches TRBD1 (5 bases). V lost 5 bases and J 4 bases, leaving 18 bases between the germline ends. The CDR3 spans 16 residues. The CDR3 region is CASSTNPQAEGNTIYF. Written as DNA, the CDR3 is TGTGCCAGCAGTACTAATCCACAGGCGGAGGGAAACACCATATATTTT.

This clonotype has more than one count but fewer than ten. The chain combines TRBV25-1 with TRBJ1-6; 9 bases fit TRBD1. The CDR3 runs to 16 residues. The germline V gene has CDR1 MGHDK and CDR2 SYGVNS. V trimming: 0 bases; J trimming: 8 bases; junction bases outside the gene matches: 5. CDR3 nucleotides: TGTGCCAGCAGTGAATACCGGGACAGGGCGGATTCACCCCTCCACTTT. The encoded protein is CASSEYRDRADSPLHF.

In DNA, the CDR3 is TGTGCCAGCTCACCAACGGGACTAGCGGGGAACAATGAGCAGTTCTTC. This codes for CASSPTGLAGNNEQFF. This rearrangement joins TRBV18 to TRBJ2-1; 13 bases line up with TRBD2. Unmatched junction bases numbered 3, after V lost 2 bases and J lost 5 bases. The length of the CDR3 is 16 residues. CDR1 is KGHSH, CDR2 LQKENI, per germline.

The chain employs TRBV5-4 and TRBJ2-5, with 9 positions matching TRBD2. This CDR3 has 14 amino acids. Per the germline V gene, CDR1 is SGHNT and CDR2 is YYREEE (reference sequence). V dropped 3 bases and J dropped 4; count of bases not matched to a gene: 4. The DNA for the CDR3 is TGTGCCAGCAGCTCTCCGACTAGCGGAGAGACCCAGTACTTC. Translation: CASSSPTSGETQYF. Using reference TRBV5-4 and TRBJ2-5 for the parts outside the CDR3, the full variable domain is ETGVTQSPTHLIKTRGQQVTLRCSSQSGHNTVSWYQQALGQGPQFIFQYYREEENGRGNFPPRFSGLQFPNYSSELNVNALELDDSALYLCASSSPTSGETQYFGPGTRLLVL.

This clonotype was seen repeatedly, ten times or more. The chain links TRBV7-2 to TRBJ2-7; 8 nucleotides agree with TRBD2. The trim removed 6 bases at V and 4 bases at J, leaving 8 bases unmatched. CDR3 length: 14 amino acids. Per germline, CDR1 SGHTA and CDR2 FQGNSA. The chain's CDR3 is CASRGTRAIYEQYF. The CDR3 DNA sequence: TGTGCCAGCAGGGGGACTAGAGCCATATACGAGCAGTACTTC.

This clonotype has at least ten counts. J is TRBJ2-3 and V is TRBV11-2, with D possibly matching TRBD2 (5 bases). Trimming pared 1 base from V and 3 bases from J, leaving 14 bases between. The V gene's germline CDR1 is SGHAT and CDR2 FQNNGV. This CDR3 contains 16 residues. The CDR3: CASSLGRRVLTDTQYF. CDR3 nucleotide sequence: TGTGCCAGCAGCTTAGGAAGGCGGGTGTTGACAGATACGCAGTATTTT.

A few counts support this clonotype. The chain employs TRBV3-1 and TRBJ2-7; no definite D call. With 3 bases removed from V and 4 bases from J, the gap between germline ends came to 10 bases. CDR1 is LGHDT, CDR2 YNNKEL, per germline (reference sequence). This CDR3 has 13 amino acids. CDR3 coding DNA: TGTGCCAGCAGCCAGGTTCAGGCGTACGAGCAGTACTTC. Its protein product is CASSQVQAYEQYF.

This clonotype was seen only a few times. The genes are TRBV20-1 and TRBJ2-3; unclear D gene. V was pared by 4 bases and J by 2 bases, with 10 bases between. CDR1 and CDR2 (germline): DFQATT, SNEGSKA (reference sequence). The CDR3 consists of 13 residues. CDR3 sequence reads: CSAIISVTDTQYF. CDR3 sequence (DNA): TGCAGTGCTATAATCAGCGTCACAGATACGCAGTATTTT.

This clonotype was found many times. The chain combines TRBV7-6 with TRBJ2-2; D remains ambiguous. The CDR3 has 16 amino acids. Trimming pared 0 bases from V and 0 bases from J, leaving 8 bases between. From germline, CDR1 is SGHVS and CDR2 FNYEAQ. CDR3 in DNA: TGTGCCAGCAGCTTAGCGGTACTACCGAACACCGGGGAGCTGTTTTTT. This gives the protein CASSLAVLPNTGELFF. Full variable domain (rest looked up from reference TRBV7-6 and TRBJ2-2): GAGVSQSPRYKVTKRGQDVALRCDPISGHVSLYWYRQALGQGPEFLTYFNYEAQQDKSGLPNDRFSAERPEGSISTLTIQRTEQRDSAMYRCASSLAVLPNTGELFFGEGSRLTVL.

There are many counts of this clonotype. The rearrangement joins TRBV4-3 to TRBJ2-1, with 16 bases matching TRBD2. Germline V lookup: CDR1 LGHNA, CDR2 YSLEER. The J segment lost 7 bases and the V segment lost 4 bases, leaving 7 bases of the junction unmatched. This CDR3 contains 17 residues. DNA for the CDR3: TGCGCCAGCAGCCTCGGGACTAGCGGGGGGGTTGAGAATGAGCAGTTCTTC. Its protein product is CASSLGTSGGVENEQFF.

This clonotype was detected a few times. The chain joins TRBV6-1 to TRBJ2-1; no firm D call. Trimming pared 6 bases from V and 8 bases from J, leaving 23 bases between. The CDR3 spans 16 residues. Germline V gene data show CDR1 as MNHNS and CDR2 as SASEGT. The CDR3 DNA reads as TGTGCCAGCAGGAAGGAATTGGATGGGATTTGGGATGAGCAGTTCTTC. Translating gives CASRKELDGIWDEQFF.

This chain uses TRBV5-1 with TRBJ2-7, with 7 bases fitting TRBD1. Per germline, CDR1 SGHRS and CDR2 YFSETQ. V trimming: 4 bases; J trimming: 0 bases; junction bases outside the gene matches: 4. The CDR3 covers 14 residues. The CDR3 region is CASSRDSASYEQYF. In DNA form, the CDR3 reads TGCGCCAGCAGCAGGGACAGTGCCTCCTACGAGCAGTACTTC.